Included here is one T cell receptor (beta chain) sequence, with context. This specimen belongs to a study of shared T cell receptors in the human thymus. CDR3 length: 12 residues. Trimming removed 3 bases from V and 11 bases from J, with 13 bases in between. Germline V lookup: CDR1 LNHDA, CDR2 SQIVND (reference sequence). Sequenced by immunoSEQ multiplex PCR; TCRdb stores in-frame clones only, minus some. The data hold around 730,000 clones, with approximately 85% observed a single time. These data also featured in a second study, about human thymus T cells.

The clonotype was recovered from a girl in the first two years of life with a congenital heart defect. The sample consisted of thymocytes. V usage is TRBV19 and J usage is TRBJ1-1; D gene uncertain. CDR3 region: CASSIKRGKAFF. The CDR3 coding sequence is TGTGCCAGTAGTATTAAGCGGGGTAAGGCTTTCTTT. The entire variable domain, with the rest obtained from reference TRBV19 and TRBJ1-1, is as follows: DGGITQSPKYLFRKEGQNVTLSCEQNLNHDAMYWYRQDPGQGLRLIYYSQIVNDFQKGDIAEGYSVSREKKESFPLTVTSAQKNPTAFYLCASSIKRGKAFFGQGTRLTVV.